These 2 T cell receptor beta chains came from one sample sequenced in a study of T cells in Graves' hyperthyroidism and ophthalmopathy. Amplified TCR beta CDR3 regions derived from RNA transcripts. First-round RT-PCR of the TCR CDR3 relied on the HTBI primer set. TCRdb called the multiplex PCR reads again in MiXCR, with one record for every CDR3 protein. This table has roughly 420,000 distinct CDR3 sequences, approximately 14% appearing once. Sequencing used blood. These receptor sequences come from a woman aged 18 to 35 with Graves' hyperthyroidism.

This clonotype has more than one count but fewer than ten. The V and J genes are TRBV9 and TRBJ1-2; weak D call: TRBD1 (6 bases). There are 14 residues in the CDR3. CDR1 and CDR2 (germline): SGDLS, YYNGEE. The germline V and J ends were trimmed by 3 bases and 6 bases, with 15 bases remaining between them. CDR3 residues: CASSAVLDSHGYTF. CDR3 DNA: TGTGCCAGCAGCGCCGTATTGGACAGCCATGGCTACACCTTC.

This clonotype showed up many times. The chain employs TRBV20-1 and TRBJ2-7; D uncertain. The CDR3 covers 12 residues. Trimming stripped 1 base from V and 3 bases from J, with 7 bases between. Germline assignment: CDR1 DFQATT and CDR2 SNEGSKA (reference sequence). CDR3 DNA: TGCAGTGCTAGAGCTGGGAACTACGAGCAGTACTTC. It yields the protein CSARAGNYEQYF.